In this sample, the clone carrying this T cell receptor (beta chain) turned up once. What it recognizes is unknown. This record belongs to a study of T cells in tuberculosis. Study-level findings and limits: Smaller alpha distances in active tuberculosis partly reflected shorter CDR3-alpha lengths. Active tuberculosis cases were adults; controls were adolescents. Smaller distances to GMM-specific TCRs suggested their expansion in active tuberculosis.

Sequenced by immunoSEQ multiplex PCR; TCRdb stores in-frame clones only, minus some. Among about 43,000 clones listed, around 96% were seen once. Tuberculin skin test and IGRA determined adolescents' latent tuberculosis status at entry. From germline, CDR1 is GTSNPN and CDR2 SVGIG (reference sequence). Trimming pared 1 base from V and 1 base from J, leaving 10 bases between. The CDR3 is 14 residues long. The TCR sequence derives from a donor aged 10 to 29 with latent tuberculosis or without tuberculosis infection. V and J are TRBV30 and TRBJ1-1, with a weak D call TRBD1 (6 bases). Input material: PBMCs. The CDR3 DNA is TGTGCCTGGAGTGGTGGACAGAAGAACACTGAAGCTTTCTTT. Its translation is CAWSGGQKNTEAFF.